This section outlines one T cell receptor beta chain sequence together with its context. Only in-frame clones appear in the TCRdb table, and some are missing; sequencing was by immunoSEQ multiplex PCR. The sample consists of fewer than 350,000 clones, 85% to 90% of them appearing once. This record comes from a study of blood T cell repertoires in COVID-19. CDR1 is LNHDA and CDR2 is SQIVND in the germline V gene (reference sequence). V shed 5 bases, J shed 5 bases, and the junction held 7 bases outside the gene matches. The CDR3 covers 15 residues. This TCR was sampled from a woman between 18 and 29 years old with acute COVID-19. V is TRBV19 and J is TRBJ1-2; the match to TRBD1 covers 11 bases. Sequencing used PBMCs or T cells enriched from blood (not recorded which). The DNA for the CDR3 is TGTGCCAGTAGTCCGGGACAGGGGGTTCGATATGGCTACACCTTC. Its protein is CASSPGQGVRYGYTF.